This T cell receptor beta chain was identified during a study of blood T cell repertoires in COVID-19. Study background: Sample material is recorded as cDNA or gDNA derived from T cells, B-cell-depleted T cells, or PBMCs.

Study processing details: Reference gene primer amplification in the assay estimated nucleated cell counts. The data were produced by immunoSEQ multiplex PCR, yet TCRdb's version contains in-frame clones alone and is incomplete. Clone size and the V and J calls come from that table; the DNA yielded D and trimming. The sample lists some 96,000 clones, roughly 90% occurring once. Trimming left V 6 bases short and J 3 bases short, with 15 bases between. Per germline, CDR1 KGHDR and CDR2 SFDVKD. The CDR3 loop spans 15 amino acids. This chain joins TRBV24-1 and TRBJ2-3; a weak D match, TRBD1 (6 bases). This TCR was sampled from a man younger than 40 in a cohort sampled during active COVID-19. The sample consisted of peripheral blood. CDR3 sequence (DNA): TGTGCCACCAGTCCTACCGGGACAAGAACAGATACGCAGTATTTT. Protein: CATSPTGTRTDTQYF.